A selection of T cell receptor beta chains follows, all from one sample in a study of blood T cells in healthy people across ages. TCRdb re-called the 5' RACE reads through MiXCR, storing one row per CDR3 protein. The sample shows approximately 1,700,000 distinct CDR3 sequences, more than 35% of them seen only once. The specimen was blood. The receptors shown here come from a human donor in good health. CDR3s include the opening cysteine and the closing phenylalanine or tryptophan. The D gene is left open where the match is weak. Rows give clone size only sometimes, using once, few, many, or a class for an expanded clone.

j_gene | len | v_gene | abundance | d_gene | CDR3aa | CDR3nt
TRBJ2-1 | 14 | TRBV7-8 | - | - | CASSGRLEYNEQFF | TGTGCCAGCAGCGGGCGACTAGAGTACAATGAGCAGTTCTTC
TRBJ1-4 | 15 | TRBV6-5 | - | TRBD1 | CASTPRAGGIGKLFF | TGTGCCAGCACCCCCCGAGCAGGGGGTATTGGAAAACTGTTTTTT
TRBJ2-7 | 15 | TRBV4-1 | - | - | CASSPLLGSSYEQYF | TGCGCCAGCAGCCCCCTCCTCGGGAGCTCCTACGAGCAGTACTTC
TRBJ1-2 | 17 | TRBV27 | few | - | CASSLSKGMGPTYGYTF | TGTGCCAGCAGTTTATCGAAGGGAATGGGACCAACCTATGGCTACACCTTC
TRBJ2-3 | 18 | TRBV4-3 | few | TRBD2 | CASSQDSGGAGSTDTQYF | TGCGCCAGCAGCCAAGATAGCGGGGGAGCCGGCAGCACAGATACGCAGTATTTT
TRBJ2-7 | 13 | TRBV20-1 | - | - | CSAFQDGRGEQYF | TGCAGTGCTTTCCAGGACGGTCGGGGCGAGCAGTACTTC
TRBJ2-7 | 13 | TRBV12-3/TRBV12-4 | - | - | CASRYEGPHEQYF | TGTGCCAGCAGGTATGAAGGCCCCCACGAGCAGTACTTC
TRBJ2-7 | 15 | TRBV4-1 | - | - | CASSQRSGLAYEQYF | TGCGCCAGCAGCCAACGATCTGGGTTGGCCTACGAGCAGTACTTC
TRBJ2-5 | 14 | TRBV9 | many | - | CASSVGGVEETQYF | TGTGCCAGCAGCGTAGGCGGAGTTGAAGAGACCCAGTACTTC
TRBJ2-3 | 18 | TRBV11-2 | - | - | CASSLDSRNAAYTDTQYF | TGTGCCAGCAGCTTAGATAGTCGGAACGCCGCATACACAGATACGCAGTATTTT
TRBJ2-7 | 15 | TRBV7-2 | few | TRBD2 | CASSLKLAGVYEQYF | TGTGCCAGCAGCTTGAAACTAGCGGGGGTCTACGAGCAGTACTTC
TRBJ2-3 | 14 | TRBV12-3/TRBV12-4 | - | - | CASSPLVNTDAQYF | TGTGCCAGCAGTCCCCTGGTGAACACAGATGCGCAGTATTTT
TRBJ2-2 | 13 | TRBV6-1 | few | - | CASRGLNTGELFF | TGTGCCAGCAGGGGACTTAACACCGGGGAGCTGTTTTTT
TRBJ1-2 | 13 | TRBV28 | few | - | CASSFNRVDGYTF | TGTGCCAGCAGTTTTAACAGGGTGGATGGCTACACCTTC
TRBJ2-7 | 14 | TRBV28 | few | TRBD1 | CASSSHSRGNEQYF | TGTGCCAGCAGTTCCCACTCCAGGGGGAACGAGCAGTACTTC
TRBJ2-1 | 17 | TRBV9 | few | - | CASSVAGSGRTYNEQFF | TGTGCCAGCAGCGTAGCAGGTAGCGGTAGGACATACAATGAGCAGTTCTTC
TRBJ2-1 | 16 | TRBV15 | few | TRBD2 | CATSFLAGTSYNEQFF | TGTGCCACCAGCTTCCTAGCGGGGACCTCCTACAATGAGCAGTTCTTC
TRBJ2-7 | 16 | TRBV7-9 | - | - | CASSPPRGTQNYEQYF | TGTGCCAGCAGCCCACCGAGGGGGACCCAAAATTACGAGCAGTACTTC
TRBJ2-5 | 15 | TRBV4-3 | - | - | CASSQDFEGLETQYF | TGCGCCAGCAGCCAAGATTTTGAGGGTTTGGAGACCCAGTACTTC
TRBJ2-5 | 15 | TRBV7-2 | - | - | CASSLIGSLMETQYF | TGTGCCAGCAGCTTAATCGGGAGCCTGATGGAGACCCAGTACTTC
TRBJ1-4 | 17 | TRBV4-3 | - | - | CASSQGVGSATNEKLFF | TGCGCCAGCAGCCAAGGAGTAGGATCTGCAACTAATGAAAAACTGTTTTTT
TRBJ2-7 | 15 | TRBV15 | many | - | CATSRDRVSSYEQYF | TGTGCCACCAGCAGAGATCGGGTCAGCTCCTACGAGCAGTACTTC
TRBJ2-7 | 16 | TRBV15 | few | TRBD1 | CATSRYPGQATYEQYF | TGTGCCACCAGCAGGTATCCGGGACAGGCGACCTACGAGCAGTACTTC
TRBJ2-5 | 15 | TRBV18 | few | TRBD2 | CASSPTTSGQETQYF | TGTGCCAGCTCACCGACAACTAGCGGACAAGAGACCCAGTACTTC
TRBJ2-5 | 14 | TRBV5-1 | many | TRBD2 | CASSFGGNQETQYF | TGCGCCAGCAGCTTCGGGGGGAACCAAGAGACCCAGTACTTC
TRBJ2-3 | 13 | TRBV20-1 | - | TRBD1 | CRARLQGADTQYF | TGCAGGGCTAGACTACAGGGGGCAGATACGCAGTATTTT
TRBJ2-2 | 14 | TRBV6-2/TRBV6-3 | - | - | CASRDLTNTGELFF | TGTGCCAGCAGGGACCTAACGAACACCGGGGAGCTGTTTTTT
TRBJ1-5 | 13 | TRBV4-3 | - | - | CASSQTINQPQHF | TGCGCCAGCAGCCAAACAATCAATCAGCCCCAGCATTTT
TRBJ1-6 | 15 | TRBV6-1 | - | - | CASSEALRVNSPLHF | TGTGCCAGCAGTGAAGCGCTTCGGGTGAATTCACCCCTCCACTTT
TRBJ2-7 | 17 | TRBV27 | once | - | CASSWGVVAGQSYAQYF | TGTGCCAGCAGTTGGGGAGTAGTAGCAGGGCAATCATACGCGCAGTACTTC
TRBJ2-1 | 15 | TRBV27 | - | TRBD2 | CASGISSGGYNEQFF | TGTGCCAGCGGAATTAGCAGCGGGGGCTACAATGAGCAGTTCTTC
TRBJ1-1 | 14 | TRBV7-2 | - | - | CASSSMLMNTEAFF | TGTGCCAGCAGTTCGATGCTAATGAACACTGAAGCTTTCTTT
TRBJ1-1 | 14 | TRBV5-4 | - | TRBD1 | CASSLDRGQPEAFF | TGTGCCAGCAGCTTGGACAGGGGGCAACCTGAAGCTTTCTTT
TRBJ2-7 | 15 | TRBV5-5 | - | TRBD1 | CASSLETGGRAEQYF | TGTGCCAGCAGCCTCGAGACAGGGGGGAGAGCCGAGCAGTACTTC
TRBJ1-2 | 15 | TRBV4-3 | - | - | CASSQALVANYGYTF | TGCGCCAGCAGCCAAGCGCTTGTCGCTAACTATGGCTACACCTTC
TRBJ2-6 | 20 | TRBV4-1 | many | TRBD1 | CASSQGSGTASSSGANVLTF | TGCGCCAGCAGCCAAGGCTCAGGGACAGCTTCAAGCTCTGGGGCCAACGTCCTGACTTTC
TRBJ2-3 | 14 | TRBV5-1 | - | - | CASSNGPPVDTQYF | TGCGCCAGCAGCAACGGACCCCCCGTGGATACGCAGTATTTT
TRBJ2-1 | 15 | TRBV5-1 | few | TRBD1 | CASSLDRGDINEQFF | TGCGCCAGCAGCTTGGACAGGGGGGACATCAATGAGCAGTTCTTC
TRBJ2-5 | 14 | TRBV3-1 | once | - | CASSQDRRQGIQYF | TGTGCCAGCAGCCAAGATAGGAGGCAGGGGATCCAGTACTTC
TRBJ1-3 | 13 | TRBV6-6 | - | TRBD1 | CAGQGAGGNTIYF | TGTGCCGGACAGGGGGCAGGTGGAAACACCATATATTTT
TRBJ2-7 | 17 | TRBV20-1 | - | TRBD2 | CSAGTSGGSVWVYEQYF | TGCAGTGCCGGGACTAGCGGGGGGTCGGTATGGGTCTACGAGCAGTACTTC
TRBJ1-4 | 16 | TRBV10-3 | few | - | CAISQTRQAGNEKLFF | TGTGCCATCAGTCAAACCCGACAGGCCGGTAATGAAAAACTGTTTTTT
TRBJ2-1 | 16 | TRBV20-1 | - | - | CSARDWGEVNYNEQFF | TGCAGTGCTAGAGATTGGGGCGAGGTGAACTACAATGAGCAGTTCTTC
TRBJ2-1 | 13 | TRBV12-3/TRBV12-4 | - | TRBD1 | CASRGTGDGEQFF | TGTGCCAGCAGGGGGACAGGGGACGGTGAGCAGTTCTTC
TRBJ2-4 | 14 | TRBV7-2 | - | - | CASETVRGSREQYF | TGTGCCAGCGAGACAGTAAGGGGTTCTCGGGAGCAGTACTTC
TRBJ2-3 | 18 | TRBV4-1 | few | TRBD2 | CASSQDAPERGVLDTQYF | TGCGCCAGCAGCCAAGATGCCCCCGAGCGGGGGGTTTTAGATACGCAGTATTTT